This paragraph reports one T cell receptor (beta chain). Its specificity is unknown. The CDR3 contains 14 residues. Trimming cost V 5 bases and J 9 bases, with 18 bases left between them. Germline values: CDR1 SGHRS, CDR2 YFSETQ. One entry per CDR3 protein, called by TCRdb with MiXCR from the 5' RACE reads. This sample has about 530,000 distinct CDR3 sequences; more than 20% occur once, and the top ten carry about 0.48%. The data belong to a study of identical twins. Points from the study as a whole: Alpha sequences out of frame and shared by twins had excess low generation probability.

These data were likewise used in another study, on yellow fever vaccine responses in identical twins.

Sequencing used CD4+ T cells sorted from blood. This receptor was obtained from a woman between 18 and 29 years old in good health. The chain recombines TRBV5-1 with TRBJ2-1, with a tentative D call TRBD2 (6 bases). CDR3 amino acids: CASSPWEPGGEQFF. The CDR3 DNA follows: TGCGCCAGCAGTCCGTGGGAGCCCGGGGGTGAGCAGTTCTTC. Full variable domain (outside the CDR3, taken from reference TRBV5-1 and TRBJ2-1): KAGVTQTPRYLIKTRGQQVTLSCSPISGHRSVSWYQQTPGQGLQFLFEYFSETQRNKGNFPGRFSGRQFSNSRSEMNVSTLELGDSALYLCASSPWEPGGEQFFGPGTRLTVL.